The 19 T cell receptor beta chains below all came from one sample that was sequenced in a study of blood T cell repertoires in COVID-19. TCRdb's copy holds only in-frame clones and misses some; the assay was immunoSEQ multiplex PCR. The table records over 65,000 clones, approximately 86% of them present only once. The specimen was peripheral blood. These receptors originate from a man at least 80 years old with COVID-19, enrolled during active disease.

The chain links TRBV7-3 to TRBJ2-2; tentatively, D is TRBD2 (5 bases). The CDR3 runs 16 residues. V gave up 5 bases and J gave up 3 bases, with 16 bases separating them. CDR1 and CDR2 from the germline V gene are SGHTA and FQGTGA. The CDR3 sequence: CASSATLGGYTGELFF. DNA of the CDR3: TGTGCCAGCAGCGCAACCCTTGGAGGATACACCGGGGAGCTGTTTTTT.

V gene TRBV28 combines with J gene TRBJ2-1; 10 bases map to TRBD2. J gave up 1 base and V 4 bases, and 4 bases lay outside the gene matches. The CDR3 loop spans 16 amino acids. CDR1 MDHEN and CDR2 SYDVKM come from the germline V gene. In nucleotides, the CDR3 is TGTGCCAGCAGTTCAGGGACTAGCGTTTCCTACAATGAGCAGTTCTTC. Encoded protein: CASSSGTSVSYNEQFF.

This chain uses TRBV25-1 with TRBJ1-1; D is perhaps TRBD1 (5 bases). Trimming cost V 1 base and J 3 bases, with 15 bases left between them. The CDR3 is made up of 16 amino acids. Germline CDR1 and CDR2: MGHDK and SYGVNS. The CDR3 loop reads CASSELGQGEYTEAFF. The DNA of the CDR3 is TGTGCCAGCAGTGAATTGGGGCAGGGTGAATACACTGAAGCTTTCTTT.

V gene TRBV7-3 combines with J gene TRBJ1-1; possibly TRBD1 for D (6 bases). Per the germline V gene, CDR1 is SGHTA and CDR2 is FQGTGA. CDR3 size: 15 residues. V was trimmed by 5 bases and J by 8 bases, leaving 21 bases between them. The CDR3 loop is CASSALGHPSGEAFF. CDR3 bases: TGTGCCAGCAGCGCCCTGGGACACCCGAGTGGAGAAGCTTTCTTT.

This chain connects TRBV5-1 to TRBJ2-5, with 7 nucleotides matching TRBD1. V shed 4 bases, J shed 1 base, and the junction held 7 bases outside the gene matches. Germline lookup yields CDR1 SGHRS and CDR2 YFSETQ. The CDR3 covers 15 residues. The CDR3 spells CASSAYTGAQETQYF. The DNA of the CDR3 is TGCGCCAGCAGCGCATATACAGGGGCCCAAGAGACCCAGTACTTC.

The chain has TRBV4-1 and TRBJ1-2; weak D call: TRBD1 (5 bases). The CDR3 is 17 residues long. CDR1 and CDR2 (germline): MGHRA, YSYEKL. V dropped 1 base and J dropped 6 bases, with 21 bases sitting between them. CDR3 region: CASSQVDERGNLDGYTF. The CDR3 nucleotides are TGCGCCAGCAGCCAAGTGGACGAAAGGGGCAATCTAGATGGCTACACCTTC.

This chain connects TRBV18 to TRBJ2-7; 7 positions match TRBD1. The junction had 3 bases not matched to a gene; V was cut back by 5 bases and J by 2 bases. This CDR3 region has 13 residues. In germline, CDR1 is KGHSH, CDR2 LQKENI. Written as DNA, the CDR3 is TGTGCCAGCTCAGTACAGGGGACCTACGAGCAGTACTTC. Protein: CASSVQGTYEQYF.

This chain uses TRBV19 with TRBJ1-1, with a possible D match to TRBD1 (6 bases). V was shortened by 8 bases and J by 1 base, with 11 bases between the two germline ends. The CDR3 is made up of 13 amino acids. The V gene's germline CDR1 is LNHDA and CDR2 SQIVND (reference sequence). The CDR3 spells CASFGGPNTEAFF. DNA of the CDR3: TGTGCCAGTTTCGGGGGGCCGAACACTGAAGCTTTCTTT.

CDR3 coding DNA: TGTGCCAGCAGCCAAGAGGGAGGGGTCGATGATGGCTACACCTTC. Residues: CASSQEGGVDDGYTF. J is TRBJ1-2 and V is TRBV4-2; tentatively, D is TRBD1 (5 bases). This CDR3 has 15 residues. Germline V gives CDR1 LGHNA, CDR2 YNFKEQ. Trimming stripped 0 bases from V and 6 bases from J, with 14 bases between.

The chain links TRBV27 to TRBJ1-5; D might be TRBD1 (6 bases). The length of the CDR3 is 13 residues. CDR1 is MNHEY, CDR2 SMNVEV, per germline (reference sequence). V was clipped by 5 bases and J by 5 bases, with 10 bases between them. CDR3 nucleotide sequence: TGTGCCAGCAGTGAAACAGGGCATCAGCCCCAGCATTTT. It codes for CASSETGHQPQHF.

The rearrangement joins TRBV6-1 to TRBJ2-3; no firm D call. V gave up 2 bases and J gave up 5 bases, with 8 bases separating them. This CDR3 region has 13 residues. CDR1 and CDR2 from the germline V gene are MNHNS and SASEGT. CDR3 sequence: CASSEISLDTQYF. CDR3 in DNA: TGTGCCAGCAGTGAAATATCTTTAGATACGCAGTATTTT.

The rearrangement links TRBV11-1 to TRBJ1-1; TRBD1 matches 7 bases. This CDR3 region has 13 residues. V was clipped by 3 bases and J by 4 bases; unmatched bases: 2. CDR1 is SGHAT and CDR2 is FQDESV in the germline V gene (reference sequence). The CDR3 is CASSLTGTTEAFF. CDR3 DNA sequence: TGTGCCAGCAGCTTGACAGGGACCACTGAAGCTTTCTTT.

This chain connects TRBV18 to TRBJ1-3; D ambiguous. The CDR3 runs 15 residues. Germline V CDR1 and CDR2: KGHSH, LQKENI. Trimming shortened V by 2 bases and J by 0 bases, and 8 bases separated the two germline ends. The CDR3 loop reads CASSPITDSGNTIYF. The CDR3 region has the DNA TGTGCCAGCTCACCAATAACAGACTCTGGAAACACCATATATTTT.

The chain joins TRBV23-1 to TRBJ1-2, with unresolved D. TRBV23-1 is an ORF; its function is uncertain. The CDR3 loop spans 18 amino acids. The V end lost 7 bases, the J end lost 1 base, and 25 bases lay between the germline ends. The CDR3 DNA sequence: TGCGCCAGCATCCCCCGCCAGTATGATGCAGTCGATAACTATGGCTACACCTTC. Its translation: CASIPRQYDAVDNYGYTF.

The chain carries TRBV4-3 and TRBJ2-7; D call uncertain. V lost 4 bases and J lost 6, with 10 bases in between. Germline CDR1 reads LGHNA; CDR2 reads YSLEER. This CDR3 contains 12 residues. The CDR3 region has the DNA TGCGCCAGCAGCCTCGGCGGCGGCGAGCAGTACTTC. It is translated as CASSLGGGEQYF.

J is TRBJ1-2 and V is TRBV6-1; possible D gene TRBD1, 5 bases. CDR1 MNHNS and CDR2 SASEGT come from the germline V gene. V lost 2 bases, J lost 4 bases, and 11 bases lay in between. This CDR3 is built from 14 residues. This chain's CDR3 is CASSERWGGYGYTF. The CDR3 DNA follows: TGTGCCAGCAGTGAACGGTGGGGCGGCTATGGCTACACCTTC.

CDR3 coding DNA: TGTGCCAGCAGTGAACCGATTGGGACAGGGTTGACCTATGGCTACACCTTC. Translating it yields CASSEPIGTGLTYGYTF. The chain has TRBV6-1 and TRBJ1-2; 9 bases align to TRBD1. Germline V CDR1 and CDR2: MNHNS, SASEGT. Trimming took 2 bases from V and 4 from J; bases not matched to a gene: 11. This CDR3 has 17 residues.

The sample holds a few counts of this clone. The chain's CDR3 is CASTGAGSERYGYTF. CDR3 sequence (DNA): TGTGCCAGCACCGGAGCGGGCAGTGAAAGGTATGGCTACACCTTC. V is TRBV28 and J is TRBJ1-2, with D hard to call. V was clipped by 7 bases and J by 5 bases, with 20 bases between them. CDR1 is MDHEN, CDR2 SYDVKM, per germline. The CDR3 is 15 residues long.

The chain couples TRBV7-3 to TRBJ2-5; 9 bases are a match to TRBD2. Trimming at V came to 5 bases and at J to 5 bases, leaving 12 bases not matched to a gene. The CDR3 is made up of 16 amino acids. Germline CDR1 reads SGHTA; CDR2 reads FQGTGA. This CDR3 is CASSPGGASGMETQYF. DNA of the CDR3: TGTGCCAGCAGCCCAGGGGGGGCTAGCGGGATGGAGACCCAGTACTTC.